The 30 T cell receptor beta chains reported below all come from one sample, sequenced in a study of T cell clonotyping in hematopoietic cell transplantation. The method was immunoSEQ multiplex PCR; TCRdb's version includes in-frame clones alone and lacks a portion of them. The sample records over 10,000 clones, under 75% being singletons. The source was peripheral blood mononuclear cells, collected 180 days after allogeneic stem cell transplant. The receptors were gathered from a male patient aged 55 to 70 who had an allogeneic stem cell transplant from an unrelated donor, so the T cells may come from the graft donor. Some clones in this sample may be carry-over from other donors' samples.

The V gene is TRBV4-1, the J gene TRBJ2-1; 11 nucleotides match TRBD1. V gave up 2 bases and J gave up 5 bases; unmatched junction bases: 8. The CDR3 has 17 residues. Germline V gene sequence: CDR1 MGHRA, CDR2 YSYEKL. The CDR3 DNA follows: TGCGCCAGCAGCCAACCCTGGGACAGGGGGTCGAACAATGAGCAGTTCTTC. Translated: CASSQPWDRGSNNEQFF.

This clone was observed a few times. This rearrangement joins TRBV6-5 to TRBJ1-1, with unresolved D. The germline V and J ends were trimmed by 6 bases and 4 bases, with 6 bases remaining between them. The CDR3 has 11 residues. CDR1 is MNHEY and CDR2 is SVGAGI in the germline V gene. CDR3 DNA: TGTGCCAGCAGGCAAGCCACTGAAGCTTTCTTT. As protein: CASRQATEAFF.

This clone turned up a few times. V and J are TRBV6-5 and TRBJ2-3; a possible D gene is TRBD2 (5 bases). The CDR3 loop spans 15 amino acids. Germline CDR1 and CDR2: MNHEY and SVGAGI. Trimming removed 7 bases from V and 0 bases from J, with 14 bases in between. CDR3 loop: CASTPGVTSTDTQYF. Written as DNA, the CDR3 is TGTGCCAGCACTCCCGGGGTTACCAGCACAGATACGCAGTATTTT.

V usage is TRBV28 and J usage is TRBJ2-3, with D unresolved. Trimming cost V 4 bases and J 5 bases, with 7 bases left between them. Germline V CDR1 and CDR2: MDHEN, SYDVKM. CDR3 length: 12 residues. CDR3 in amino acids: CASSSVGDTQYF. In DNA form, the CDR3 reads TGTGCCAGCAGTTCCGTTGGAGATACGCAGTATTTT.

The gene calls are TRBV5-8 and TRBJ1-1; D remains ambiguous. Germline CDR1 reads SGHTS; CDR2 reads YDEGEE. This CDR3 spans 16 amino acids. The V gene lost 2 bases and the J gene lost 10 bases, with 24 bases spanning the gap. The DNA of the CDR3 is TGTGCCAGCAGCTTACCCGGGCGGGGAAGGACTACCGGAGCTTTCTTT. This encodes CASSLPGRGRTTGAFF.

The CDR3 nucleotides read TGTGCCAGCAGTGACCTAGCGGGGGCAGATACGCAGTATTTT. Its protein is CASSDLAGADTQYF. The rearrangement links TRBV2 to TRBJ2-3, with TRBD2 identical over 10 bases. This CDR3 region has 14 residues. Germline V CDR1 and CDR2: SNHLY, FYNNEI. Trimming removed 3 bases from V and 4 bases from J; junction bases left unmatched: 1.

The chain joins TRBV9 to TRBJ2-5, with 8 bases that match TRBD2. Judging by the DNA end, TRBJ2-7 fits better; the J call may be wrong. Per germline, CDR1 SGDLS and CDR2 YYNGEE. CDR3 length: 16 residues. The CDR3 bases are TGTGCCAGCAGCGTAGATTCCGGGAGGGCCCCCCCCGAGCAGTACTTC. Its translation is CASSVDSGRAPPEQYF.

This chain uses TRBV7-2 with TRBJ1-2; perhaps TRBD1 as D (5 bases). Per germline, CDR1 SGHTA and CDR2 FQGNSA. The CDR3 is made up of 14 amino acids. V lost 1 base and J 6 bases, leaving 12 bases between the germline ends. CDR3 loop: CASSLVRRGDGYTF. As DNA, the CDR3 is TGTGCCAGCAGCTTAGTTAGGAGGGGAGATGGCTACACCTTC.

V and J are TRBV29-1 and TRBJ1-2; tentative D call: TRBD1 (6 bases). The V end lost 7 bases, the J end lost 8 bases, and 20 bases lay between the germline ends. CDR3 size: 13 residues. Germline V gene lookup returns CDR1 SQVTM and CDR2 ANQGSEA. For the CDR3, the DNA is TGCAGCGCTCCATCGGGGGCGCAGGGGGGCTACACCTTC. Translated: CSAPSGAQGGYTF.

The gene calls are TRBV2 and TRBJ2-7; 7 bases are shared with TRBD2. With V trimmed by 9 bases and J by 0 bases, 8 bases remained unmatched. Germline assignment: CDR1 SNHLY and CDR2 FYNNEI. CDR3 length: 14 amino acids. CDR3 amino acids: CASVLAASSYEQYF. The CDR3, as DNA: TGTGCCAGTGTTCTAGCGGCAAGCTCCTACGAGCAGTACTTC.

The gene calls are TRBV5-1 and TRBJ1-4; D is unclear. This CDR3 has 13 residues. The germline V gene encodes CDR1 SGHRS and CDR2 YFSETQ. The V end was cut by 0 bases, the J end by 7 bases, with 7 bases between. The CDR3 region has the DNA TGCGCCAGCAGCTTGGTCGTCGGTGAAAAACTGTTTTTT. Translation: CASSLVVGEKLFF.

V gene TRBV19 combines with J gene TRBJ2-3; unclear D gene. In germline, CDR1 is LNHDA, CDR2 SQIVND (reference sequence). The CDR3 consists of 15 residues. Trimming removed 2 bases at V and 2 bases at J, with 11 bases between. The CDR3 sequence is CASSIRPNPTDTQYF. CDR3 nucleotide sequence: TGTGCCAGTAGTATAAGGCCAAACCCCACAGATACGCAGTATTTT. Based on the CDR3 plus reference TRBV19 and TRBJ2-3, the full variable domain is DGGITQSPKYLFRKEGQNVTLSCEQNLNHDAMYWYRQDPGQGLRLIYYSQIVNDFQKGDIAEGYSVSREKKESFPLTVTSAQKNPTAFYLCASSIRPNPTDTQYFGPGTRLTVL.

DNA for the CDR3: TGTGCCAGCAGCGTTTCGGGCGGGAGCCACGAGCAGTACTTC. Residues: CASSVSGGSHEQYF. V usage is TRBV9 and J usage is TRBJ2-7, with TRBD2 identical over 7 bases. Germline values: CDR1 SGDLS, CDR2 YYNGEE. CDR3 length: 14 amino acids. J gave up 5 bases and V 2 bases, and 7 bases lay outside the gene matches.

The chain links TRBV13 to TRBJ2-3; D not certain. CDR3 length equals 17 residues. The V gene's germline CDR1 is PRHDT and CDR2 FYEKMQ (reference sequence). V lost 5 bases and J 2 bases, leaving 20 bases between the germline ends. The CDR3 nucleotides are TGTGCCAGCAGCCCCTCTTTGGAACGTTTAAACACAGATACGCAGTATTTT. It translates to CASSPSLERLNTDTQYF.

The chain joins TRBV10-3 to TRBJ1-2; 12 nucleotides match TRBD1. The CDR3 is 15 amino acids. Germline assignment: CDR1 ENHRY and CDR2 SYGVKD. V was pared by 3 bases and J by 8 bases, with 7 bases of the junction left unmatched. The CDR3 protein is CAISEPGQGAEGYTF. The CDR3 bases are TGTGCCATCAGTGAACCGGGACAGGGGGCGGAGGGCTACACCTTC.

This clone was seen more than once but under ten times. The chain carries TRBV2 and TRBJ2-5; tentatively, D is TRBD2 (6 bases). Germline V gives CDR1 SNHLY, CDR2 FYNNEI. This CDR3 spans 11 amino acids. Trimming stripped 8 bases from V and 9 bases from J, with 13 bases between. The CDR3, as DNA: TGTGCCAGCGGGGCCGGGAGTGCCCAGTACTTC. Translated, it gives CASGAGSAQYF.

This clone was seen more than once but under ten times. The chain recombines TRBV4-1 with TRBJ1-2; 9 positions agree with TRBD1. V lost 4 bases to trimming and J lost 8 bases; unmatched junction nucleotides: 8. Germline V gene sequence: CDR1 MGHRA, CDR2 YSYEKL. CDR3 length: 14 residues. The CDR3 region is CASSRPGTGQGYTF. The CDR3 nucleotides read TGCGCCAGCAGCCGTCCCGGGACAGGGCAAGGCTACACCTTC.

This rearrangement joins TRBV28 to TRBJ2-1, with D possibly matching TRBD2 (5 bases). The germline gives CDR1 MDHEN, CDR2 SYDVKM. This CDR3 comprises 16 residues. The V and J ends lost 5 bases and 4 bases respectively, with 18 bases between them. Written as DNA, the CDR3 is TGTGCCAGCAGTCCACTGGGAGCGGTGGGGTACAATGAGCAGTTCTTC. Residues: CASSPLGAVGYNEQFF.

The genes are TRBV19 and TRBJ1-6, with a weak D call TRBD1 (5 bases). Deletions cut 0 bases from V and 5 bases from J, with 17 bases between. CDR3 length equals 18 residues. Germline V CDR1 and CDR2: LNHDA, SQIVND (reference sequence). The CDR3: CASSIDFLGAADNSPLHF. DNA of the CDR3: TGTGCCAGTAGTATAGATTTTTTAGGGGCAGCAGATAATTCACCCCTCCACTTT. Combining the CDR3 with reference TRBV19 and TRBJ1-6 gives the whole variable domain DGGITQSPKYLFRKEGQNVTLSCEQNLNHDAMYWYRQDPGQGLRLIYYSQIVNDFQKGDIAEGYSVSREKKESFPLTVTSAQKNPTAFYLCASSIDFLGAADNSPLHFGNGTRLTVT.

The rearrangement joins TRBV6-4 to TRBJ2-1; 12 bases agree with TRBD2. V gave up 6 bases and J gave up 8 bases; unmatched junction bases: 5. The germline V gene encodes CDR1 MRHNA and CDR2 SNTAGT. The CDR3 sequence is 14 residues long. CDR3 in amino acids: CASSRLAGEDEQFF. The CDR3, as DNA: TGTGCCAGCAGCAGACTAGCGGGGGAAGATGAGCAGTTCTTC.

This clone was picked up a small number of times. The chain employs TRBV6-6 and TRBJ1-5; TRBD1 might be the D (6 bases). From germline, CDR1 is MNHNY and CDR2 SVGAGI (reference sequence). This CDR3 has 13 residues. Trimming took off 7 bases at V and 6 bases at J, with 13 bases between the two ends. The CDR3 loop is CASILQGGQPQHF. CDR3 coding DNA: TGTGCCAGCATCCTACAGGGCGGTCAGCCCCAGCATTTT.

The V and J genes are TRBV5-1 and TRBJ2-1; perhaps TRBD2 as D (5 bases). Trimming took off 0 bases at V and 0 bases at J, with 10 bases between the two ends. The CDR3 is made up of 16 amino acids. The germline V gene has CDR1 SGHRS and CDR2 YFSETQ. The CDR3 DNA is TGCGCCAGCAGCTTGGCCGGGGAGAGCTCCTACAATGAGCAGTTCTTC. This translates into CASSLAGESSYNEQFF. The whole variable domain, remainder taken from reference TRBV5-1 and TRBJ2-1, is KAGVTQTPRYLIKTRGQQVTLSCSPISGHRSVSWYQQTPGQGLQFLFEYFSETQRNKGNFPGRFSGRQFSNSRSEMNVSTLELGDSALYLCASSLAGESSYNEQFFGPGTRLTVL.

This clone was observed a single time. This chain connects TRBV7-2 to TRBJ2-7; the D is unclear. The CDR3 length is 15 residues. The germline CDR1 and CDR2 sequences are SGHTA and FQGNSA. V gave up 2 bases and J gave up 3 bases, with 14 bases separating them. CDR3 amino acids: CASSLNQDVIYEQYF. The CDR3 region has the DNA TGTGCCAGCAGCTTAAACCAGGACGTGATCTACGAGCAGTACTTC. Combining the CDR3 with reference TRBV7-2 and TRBJ2-7 gives the whole variable domain GAGVSQSPSNKVTEKGKDVELRCDPISGHTALYWYRQSLGQGLEFLIYFQGNSAPDKSGLPSDRFSAERTGGSVSTLTIQRTQQEDSAVYLCASSLNQDVIYEQYFGPGTRLTVT.

The rearrangement joins TRBV30 to TRBJ2-5, with 10 bases matching TRBD2. J was trimmed by 7 bases and V by 0 bases; bases with no gene match: 5. Germline lookup yields CDR1 GTSNPN and CDR2 SVGIG (reference sequence). This CDR3 contains 14 residues. The CDR3: CAWSVRAGGVTQYF. The CDR3 DNA sequence: TGTGCCTGGAGTGTACGAGCGGGAGGGGTGACCCAGTACTTC.

About this clone: A single base separates this from a much larger clone, so it may be a read error. V and J are TRBV5-6 and TRBJ2-7, with 8 nucleotides matching TRBD2. Germline lookup yields CDR1 SGHDT and CDR2 YYEEEE. V dropped 7 bases and J dropped 5; count of bases not matched to a gene: 14. The CDR3 sequence is 15 residues long. CDR3 region: CASGRDRGTRNEQYF. In DNA form, the CDR3 reads TGTGCCAGCGGCCGGGACCGAGGGACTAGAAACGAGCAGTACTTC.

The rearrangement links TRBV19 to TRBJ1-5, with D unclear. The CDR3 length is 15 residues. Trimming took off 5 bases at V and 4 bases at J, with 15 bases between the two ends. The germline gives CDR1 LNHDA, CDR2 SQIVND (reference sequence). CDR3 bases: TGTGCCAGTAGTTCCTTAAACCTGGGAAATCAGCCCCAGCATTTT. Protein product: CASSSLNLGNQPQHF.

The genes are TRBV30 and TRBJ2-3, with D possibly being TRBD1 (7 bases). Trimming took 1 base from V and 3 from J, leaving 14 bases between them. The length of the CDR3 is 15 residues. CDR1 is GTSNPN, CDR2 SVGIG, per germline (reference sequence). This chain's CDR3 is CAWSAGGGGTDTQYF. Here the CDR3 DNA reads TGTGCCTGGAGTGCCGGAGGGGGCGGGACAGATACGCAGTATTTT.

In its sample, this clone was seen once. CDR3 region: CASNTLRGEQYF. The CDR3 nucleotides read TGTGCCAGCAACACCCTACGGGGTGAGCAGTACTTC. The V call is TRBV7-9, the J call TRBJ2-7, with D perhaps TRBD2 (5 bases). There are 12 residues in the CDR3. Deletions cut 7 bases from V and 7 bases from J, with 14 bases between. Germline CDR1 and CDR2: SEHNR and FQNEAQ (reference sequence). Full variable domain (rest looked up from reference TRBV7-9 and TRBJ2-7): DTGVSQNPRHKITKRGQNVTFRCDPISEHNRLYWYRQTLGQGPEFLTYFQNEAQLEKSRLLSDRFSAERPKGSFSTLEIQRTEQGDSAMYLCASNTLRGEQYFGPGTRLTVT.

The genes are TRBV10-3 and TRBJ2-7, with D possibly TRBD1 on 5 matching bases. Trimming removed 2 bases from V and 5 bases from J, with 13 bases in between. The CDR3 runs 14 residues. Germline V gene sequence: CDR1 ENHRY, CDR2 SYGVKD. The DNA of the CDR3 is TGTGCCATCAGTGAGCAGGGTGGTATGCACGAGCAGTACTTC. Protein: CAISEQGGMHEQYF.

The gene calls are TRBV19 and TRBJ2-7; 15 nucleotides agree with TRBD2. The CDR3 sequence is 12 residues long. The germline V gene has CDR1 LNHDA and CDR2 SQIVND (reference sequence). Trimming at V came to 11 bases and at J to 7 bases, leaving 3 bases not matched to a gene. The CDR3 loop is CAGTSGRIEQYF. CDR3 nucleotides: TGTGCCGGGACTAGCGGGAGGATAGAGCAGTACTTC. The whole variable domain, remainder taken from reference TRBV19 and TRBJ2-7, is DGGITQSPKYLFRKEGQNVTLSCEQNLNHDAMYWYRQDPGQGLRLIYYSQIVNDFQKGDIAEGYSVSREKKESFPLTVTSAQKNPTAFYLCAGTSGRIEQYFGPGTRLTVT.